The source of this T cell receptor beta chain is a study of human T cells and chemical hapten exposure. Study-wide context: The patch tests put 0.01% DPC on the skin of the upper back and were read 6 days later. Study-wide results and limits: More PT1 expanded TCRs went with higher patch test scores.

Germline CDR1 WSHSY, CDR2 SAAADI. Losses at the gene ends were 5 bases for V and 4 bases for J; bases not matched to a gene: 7. The CDR3 is 15 amino acids. Time point defined: patch test 1, 2 weeks after DPC sensitization. The treatment denotes: therapeutic diphenylcyclopropenone sensitization with weekly scalp DPC. Each patch test followed a blood draw. A single record per CDR3 protein comes from TCRdb applying MiXCR to the RACE reads. The data hold 150,000 to 200,000 distinct CDR3 sequences, with 20% to 25% observed a single time. As concerns this clonotype: Antigen specificity is unknown.

The sequence derives from a woman aged 50 to 65 with alopecia areata. Some clones in this sample may be carry-over from other donors' samples. V usage is TRBV10-2 and J usage is TRBJ2-1; 8 bases match TRBD2. Specimen: whole blood, collected in connection with sensitization to the hapten diphenylcyclopropenone (DPC). The CDR3 spells CASSRGTGGYNEQFF. The CDR3 coding sequence is TGCGCCAGCAGTCGTGGTACGGGAGGGTACAATGAGCAGTTCTTC.